The T cell receptor beta chain described here comes from a study of T cell clones after liver transplantation. The sample holds one count of this clone. This CDR3 contains 14 residues. Germline V lookup: CDR1 PRHDT, CDR2 FYEKMQ (reference sequence). The V end was cut by 5 bases, the J end by 2 bases, with 13 bases between. The data were produced by immunoSEQ multiplex PCR, yet TCRdb's version contains in-frame clones alone and is incomplete. In the table there are tens of thousands of clones, over 80% of which are singletons. The sequence came from a human patient who received a liver transplant. Some T cells may originate from the graft donor. The V call is TRBV13, the J call TRBJ2-7; D possibly corresponds to TRBD1 (6 bases). Sequencing was performed on CD4+ T cells from blood, taken 45 to 46 months after liver transplant. In nucleotides, the CDR3 is TGTGCCAGCAGCCTAGACAGGACGACCTACGAGCAGTACTTC. Protein: CASSLDRTTYEQYF.